What follows is one TCR beta chain and its context. The antigen is not known. This sample is drawn from a study of OX40 agonist ivuxolimab in advanced cancers. Overall study results and limits: Normalized T-cell clonal expansion was also low in some nonresponders.

Only in-frame clones appear in the TCRdb table, and some are missing; sequencing was by immunoSEQ multiplex PCR. The repertoire consists of tens of thousands of clones, with roughly 94% occurring once and the leading ten covering over 8.5%. This CDR3 spans 16 amino acids. V gave up 5 bases and J gave up 0 bases, with 12 bases separating them. Germline V gene sequence: CDR1 SGDLS, CDR2 YYNGEE. The chain recombines TRBV9 with TRBJ1-6; D not resolved. The TCR originated in an adult with an advanced solid tumor such as melanoma, head and neck, liver or kidney cancer. The starting material was CD4+ or CD8+ T cells sorted from blood, obtained in a trial of the OX40 agonist ivuxolimab. The chain's CDR3 is CASSPTMSSYNSPLHF. CDR3 coding DNA: TGTGCCAGCAGTCCAACTATGAGCTCCTATAATTCACCCCTCCACTTT.